This note documents a single T cell receptor (beta chain) sequence. This sample stems from a study of blood T cell repertoires in COVID-19. Between the trimmed V and J ends, which lost 7 bases and 0 bases, there was a span of 15 bases. Per germline, CDR1 LNHNV and CDR2 YYDKDF (reference sequence). The CDR3 consists of 15 residues. Assay used: immunoSEQ multiplex PCR; TCRdb lists only in-frame clones, some missing. The sample holds about 250,000 clones, around 89% seen once. The sequencing input was PBMCs or T cells enriched from blood (not recorded which). The gene calls are TRBV15 and TRBJ1-1; D is perhaps TRBD1 (5 bases). This TCR was recovered from a middle-aged man who had recovered from COVID-19. CDR3 in amino acids: CATTGTWGVNTEAFF. In DNA, the CDR3 is TGTGCCACCACAGGGACTTGGGGCGTGAACACTGAAGCTTTCTTT.